These T cell receptor beta chains were read from a single sample in a study of blood T cells in healthy people across ages. TCRdb independently ran MiXCR on the 5' RACE reads; one entry per CDR3 protein. Altogether fewer than 950,000 distinct CDR3 sequences are present, roughly 53% being singletons, with the ten largest covering about 42%. The sample consisted of blood. These receptor sequences come from an elderly man in good health. Each CDR3 is given with its conserved first and last residue. The D gene is left open where the match is weak. Some rows mark clone size as missing; the rest say once, few, many or name a class of expanded clone.

CDR3 protein | CDR3 DNA | V gene | D gene | clone size | J gene
CASSLRPGQGVSETQYF | TGTGCCAGCAGCCTGAGACCGGGACAGGGGGTTTCGGAGACCCAGTACTTC | TRBV3-1 | TRBD1 | - | TRBJ2-5
CASSFRGGTGDTDTQYF | TGTGCCAGCAGCTTCCGGGGGGGGACAGGGGATACAGATACGCAGTATTTT | TRBV9 | TRBD1 | - | TRBJ2-3
CASSDTYNEQFF | TGTGCCAGCAGCGACACTTACAATGAGCAGTTCTTC | TRBV6-2/TRBV6-3 | - | - | TRBJ2-1
CASTPGTGAHNEQFF | TGTGCCAGCACTCCCGGGACAGGGGCTCACAATGAGCAGTTCTTC | TRBV7-9 | TRBD1 | once | TRBJ2-1
CASSLGGQSPAYF | TGTGCCAGCAGTTTGGGAGGGCAATCCCCCGCGTATTTT | TRBV12-3/TRBV12-4 | TRBD2 | many | TRBJ2-3
CASSLGWDWSSGTQYF | TGCGCCAGCAGCTTGGGTTGGGACTGGTCGTCGGGGACCCAGTACTTC | TRBV5-1 | - | - | TRBJ2-5
CASSPTHPDEQFF | TGTGCCAGCAGTCCTACCCACCCCGATGAGCAGTTCTTC | TRBV6-4 | - | few | TRBJ2-1
CASSPGPGENIQYF | TGCGCCAGCAGCCCCGGTCCTGGGGAAAACATTCAGTACTTC | TRBV5-1 | - | few | TRBJ2-4
CASSELLGYTF | TGTGCCAGCAGTGAACTTCTTGGCTACACCTTC | TRBV2 | - | - | TRBJ1-2
CASSRTGPSTDTQYF | TGTGCCAGCAGTAGGACAGGACCCAGCACAGATACGCAGTATTTT | TRBV12-3/TRBV12-4 | TRBD1 | - | TRBJ2-3
CSVEGEGTGLNEQYF | TGCAGCGTTGAAGGGGAAGGGACAGGATTGAACGAGCAGTACTTC | TRBV29-1 | TRBD1 | - | TRBJ2-7
CASSPGRRHRYAYF | TGTGCCAGCAGCCCTGGGAGGCGGCACAGATACGCGTATTTT | TRBV7-2 | - | once | TRBJ2-3
CASSLSSGYNEQFF | TGTGCCAGCAGCTTATCTAGCGGGTACAATGAGCAGTTCTTC | TRBV7-9 | TRBD2 | - | TRBJ2-1
CASKGTSGPYEQYF | TGCGCCAGCAAGGGGACTAGCGGGCCCTACGAGCAGTACTTC | TRBV5-1 | TRBD2 | - | TRBJ2-7
CASSLAHRKVYNEQFF | TGTGCCAGCAGCTTAGCGCACCGAAAAGTCTACAATGAGCAGTTCTTC | TRBV7-9 | - | - | TRBJ2-1
CASSQGQGGINTGELFF | TGTGCCAGCAGCCAAGGACAGGGGGGGATCAACACCGGGGAGCTGTTTTTT | TRBV4-2 | TRBD1 | - | TRBJ2-2
CASSLGGGISEAFF | TGTGCCAGCAGCTTAGGGGGAGGGATATCTGAAGCTTTCTTT | TRBV11-2 | - | - | TRBJ1-1
CSVSAGGSNEQYF | TGCAGCGTATCAGCAGGGGGCTCTAACGAGCAGTACTTC | TRBV29-1 | TRBD1 | - | TRBJ2-7
CATSDGGGKEYGRYAYF | TGTGCCACCAGTGATGGAGGGGGAAAAGAGTATGGCAGATACGCGTATTTT | TRBV24-1 | - | - | TRBJ2-3
CASSPSGRAGHEQYF | TGTGCCAGCAGCCCATCCGGACGCGCCGGGCACGAGCAGTACTTC | TRBV7-2 | - | - | TRBJ2-7
CATSDLIRTSGLLAKNIQYF | TGTGCCACCAGTGATTTGATTCGGACTAGCGGCCTTCTAGCCAAAAACATTCAGTACTTC | TRBV24-1 | TRBD2 | - | TRBJ2-4
CASSPGGGDREQYF | TGTGCCAGCAGCCCGGGGGGTGGGGATCGCGAGCAGTACTTC | TRBV11-3 | TRBD2 | - | TRBJ2-7
CASSLAQVAKNIRYF | TGTGCCAGCAGCTTGGCACAGGTAGCCAAAAACATTCGGTACTTC | TRBV5-5 | - | - | TRBJ2-4
CAISESSGRPDTQYF | TGTGCCATCAGTGAGTCCAGCGGGAGGCCAGATACGCAGTATTTT | TRBV10-3 | TRBD2 | few | TRBJ2-3
CASSLNRMLGTTQYF | TGTGCCAGCAGTTTGAACAGGATGCTGGGAACTACGCAGTATTTT | TRBV28 | - | - | TRBJ2-3
CATSRGPGGGNEQFF | TGTGCCACCAGCAGAGGCCCGGGAGGCGGCAATGAGCAGTTCTTC | TRBV15 | TRBD2 | - | TRBJ2-1
CATRRTGEGGELFF | TGTGCCACCAGAAGGACGGGAGAGGGCGGGGAGCTGTTTTTT | TRBV24-1 | - | - | TRBJ2-2